The T cell receptor beta chain described here comes from a study of CD8 T cells in ankylosing spondylitis. The study, taken as a whole, reports: There was a TCR beta motif, made of several highly homologous variants, that appeared characteristic of ankylosing spondylitis blood.

Germline CDR1 and CDR2: LGHDT and YNNKEL (reference sequence). V was clipped by 6 bases and J by 8 bases, with 19 bases between them. The CDR3 loop spans 14 amino acids. Note on this clonotype: Its antigen is undetermined.

TCRdb re-derived calls from the 5' RACE reads in MiXCR, one entry per CDR3 protein. The sample has 330,000 or so distinct CDR3 sequences, approximately 8.2% seen once. The rearrangement joins TRBV3-1 to TRBJ2-5; a weak D match, TRBD2 (6 bases). This clonotype originated in a male donor with ankylosing spondylitis. The sample was blood, either unsorted or a sorted T cell fraction (not recorded which). In DNA form, the CDR3 reads TGTGCCAGCAGGCAAAGGGACTCCCGAGGTACCCAGTACTTC. It codes for CASRQRDSRGTQYF.